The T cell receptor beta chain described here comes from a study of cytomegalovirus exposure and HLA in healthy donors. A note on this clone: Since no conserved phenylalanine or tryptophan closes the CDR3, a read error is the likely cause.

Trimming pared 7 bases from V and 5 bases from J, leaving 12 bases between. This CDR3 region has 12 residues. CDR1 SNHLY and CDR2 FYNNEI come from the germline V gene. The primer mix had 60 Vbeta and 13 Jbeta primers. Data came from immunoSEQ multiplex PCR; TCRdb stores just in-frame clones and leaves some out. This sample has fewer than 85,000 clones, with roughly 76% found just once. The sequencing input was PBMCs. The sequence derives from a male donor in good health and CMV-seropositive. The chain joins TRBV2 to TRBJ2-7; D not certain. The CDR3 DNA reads TGTGCCAGCACTCGAGGCAGTCACGAGCAGTACCTC. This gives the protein CASTRGSHEQYL.